This entry lists 30 T cell receptor beta chains sequenced from one sample in a study of T-cell memory formation after mild COVID-19. MiXCR was run by TCRdb on the 5' RACE reads, yielding one entry per CDR3 protein. This table has about 350,000 distinct CDR3 sequences, around 15% appearing once. The sequenced sample was PBMCs or a T cell subset sorted from them (not recorded which). The receptors originated from a young man who had mild COVID-19 (a few samples of this study predate the infection). Cell type and time point are not known.

The table lists this clonotype with a few counts. The rearrangement uses TRBV5-1 and TRBJ2-7, with 10 bases lining up with TRBD1. The CDR3 contains 14 residues. Trimming removed 0 bases from V and 5 bases from J; junction bases left unmatched: 2. Germline V gene lookup returns CDR1 SGHRS and CDR2 YFSETQ. For the CDR3, the DNA is TGCGCCAGCAGCTTGGGACAGGGGGCAGACGAGCAGTACGTC. The encoded protein is CASSLGQGADEQYV.

This clonotype was recorded a few times. V gene TRBV6-6 combines with J gene TRBJ1-1; D gene uncertain. The CDR3 extends over 15 amino acids. Germline V gives CDR1 MNHNY, CDR2 SVGAGI (reference sequence). V was cut by 7 bases and J by 7 bases, with 22 bases left in between. The CDR3 here is CASKNSPPGLGEAFF. Here the CDR3 DNA reads TGTGCCAGCAAGAACTCTCCCCCTGGTCTAGGTGAAGCTTTCTTT.

The table lists this clonotype with many counts. The CDR3 loop is CASSSTQDRADSPLHF. In nucleotides, the CDR3 is TGTGCCAGCAGTTCCACTCAGGACAGGGCGGATTCACCCCTCCACTTT. The V call is TRBV6-5, the J call TRBJ1-6; 8 nucleotides match TRBD1. The trim removed 4 bases at V and 8 bases at J, leaving 10 bases unmatched. Per the germline V gene, CDR1 is MNHEY and CDR2 is SVGAGI. CDR3 size: 16 residues.

This clonotype has ten or more counts. The chain links TRBV7-2 to TRBJ2-5, with D tentatively TRBD1 or TRBD2 (5 bases each). Per the germline V gene, CDR1 is SGHTA and CDR2 is FQGNSA. V was clipped by 6 bases and J by 1 base, with 15 bases between them. The CDR3 spans 15 residues. CDR3 residues: CASRTTGGFQETQYF. Here the CDR3 DNA reads TGTGCCAGCAGGACCACAGGAGGCTTCCAAGAGACCCAGTACTTC.

V gene TRBV6-2 or TRBV6-3 combines with J gene TRBJ2-6; D perhaps matches TRBD1 (5 bases). Germline V CDR1 and CDR2: MNHEY, SVGEGT. CDR3 length: 17 residues. V lost 0 bases and J 2 bases, leaving 11 bases between the germline ends. This CDR3 reads CASSYSSGFAGANVLTF. CDR3 DNA sequence: TGTGCCAGCAGTTACTCGTCAGGGTTCGCTGGGGCCAACGTCCTGACTTTC.

This clonotype was found many times. V is TRBV5-1 and J is TRBJ2-1; 8 bases are a match to TRBD1. V dropped 4 bases and J dropped 7; count of bases not matched to a gene: 7. Germline lookup yields CDR1 SGHRS and CDR2 YFSETQ. The length of the CDR3 is 14 residues. The CDR3, as DNA: TGCGCCAGCAGCCCAGGACAGGGTAGGAATGAGCAGTTCTTC. It translates to CASSPGQGRNEQFF.

This rearrangement joins TRBV6-2 or TRBV6-3 to TRBJ2-2, with D uncertain. The CDR3 sequence is 13 residues long. The germline V gene encodes CDR1 MNHEY and CDR2 SVGEGT. V was cut by 2 bases and J by 8 bases, with 9 bases left in between. CDR3 nucleotides: TGTGCCAGCAGTTACGTCTTCACGGGGGAGCTGTTTTTT. Its protein is CASSYVFTGELFF.

This clonotype was counted only a few times. The chain has TRBV29-1 and TRBJ2-1, with 7 bases identical to TRBD2. CDR3 length: 16 residues. From germline, CDR1 is SQVTM and CDR2 ANQGSEA. Unmatched junction bases numbered 6, after V lost 1 base and J lost 0 bases. CDR3 nucleotide sequence: TGCAGCGTTGAAGGCCCGACTAGCCGCTCCTACAATGAGCAGTTCTTC. The encoded protein is CSVEGPTSRSYNEQFF.

This rearrangement joins TRBV10-3 to TRBJ2-1; the D is unclear. V lost 6 bases to trimming and J lost 0 bases, with 9 bases between them. This CDR3 contains 14 residues. Germline V gene data show CDR1 as ENHRY and CDR2 as SYGVKD. This chain's CDR3 is CAISTGYSYNEQFF. The CDR3 DNA is TGTGCCATCAGCACGGGCTACTCCTACAATGAGCAGTTCTTC.

CDR3 amino acids: CASSQDVGPANTEAFF. The CDR3 DNA is TGTGCCAGCAGCCAAGACGTGGGACCAGCGAACACTGAAGCTTTCTTT. V gene TRBV4-2 combines with J gene TRBJ1-1, with a tentative D call TRBD1 (5 bases). V was clipped by 0 bases and J by 1 base, with 12 bases between them. Germline loops: CDR1 LGHNA, CDR2 YNFKEQ. This CDR3 spans 16 amino acids.

This chain connects TRBV7-2 to TRBJ2-5; 9 nucleotides align to TRBD1. V lost 2 bases, J lost 5 bases, and 6 bases stayed unmatched. This CDR3 is 15 amino acids long. Per germline, CDR1 SGHTA and CDR2 FQGNSA. The CDR3 DNA follows: TGTGCCAGCAGCTTAAGAACAGGGGGCCCGGAGACCCAGTACTTC. Translation: CASSLRTGGPETQYF.

The V and J genes are TRBV6-1 and TRBJ2-4; 7 nucleotides agree with TRBD1. The ends lost 1 base at V and 7 bases at J; junction bases unmatched: 1. The germline V gene has CDR1 MNHNS and CDR2 SASEGT. The CDR3 length is 13 residues. CDR3 sequence reads: CASSEVTGNIQYF. CDR3 bases: TGTGCCAGCAGTGAAGTGACAGGGAACATTCAGTACTTC.

V usage is TRBV7-9 and J usage is TRBJ1-1, with 7 bases fitting TRBD1. The germline V gene has CDR1 SEHNR and CDR2 FQNEAQ (reference sequence). The CDR3 is 17 residues long. V lost 2 bases, J lost 0 bases, and 9 bases stayed unmatched. Here the CDR3 DNA reads TGTGCCAGCAGCTTATCTTCGGCAGGGGGTATGAACACTGAAGCTTTCTTT. It translates to CASSLSSAGGMNTEAFF. Filled out from reference TRBV7-9 and TRBJ1-1, the complete variable domain reads DTGVSQNPRHKITKRGQNVTFRCDPISEHNRLYWYRQTLGQGPEFLTYFQNEAQLEKSRLLSDRFSAERPKGSFSTLEIQRTEQGDSAMYLCASSLSSAGGMNTEAFFGQGTRLTVV.

This clonotype occurred a few times. The chain couples TRBV6-5 to TRBJ2-7; D is unresolved. The CDR3 totals 15 residues. The ends were cut back, 0 bases at V and 4 bases at J, with 13 bases in the middle. Germline V gene sequence: CDR1 MNHEY, CDR2 SVGAGI. CDR3 loop: CASSYSRKGRYEQYF. In DNA, the CDR3 is TGTGCCAGCAGTTACTCGCGAAAAGGACGGTACGAGCAGTACTTC.

This clonotype was detected only a few times. V gene TRBV20-1 combines with J gene TRBJ2-7; TRBD1 is a possible D gene (6 bases). CDR3 length equals 15 residues. Germline V gives CDR1 DFQATT, CDR2 SNEGSKA (reference sequence). The V end lost 6 bases, the J end lost 3 bases, and 21 bases lay between the germline ends. The CDR3 DNA follows: TGCAGTGCCGGAAGAACAGGGCCCCTTAACTACGAGCAGTACTTC. Its translation: CSAGRTGPLNYEQYF.

The V gene is TRBV7-3, the J gene TRBJ2-1; 13 bases agree with TRBD2. Germline-derived CDR1 and CDR2 are SGHTA and FQGTGA. CDR3 length: 16 amino acids. Trimming at V came to 5 bases and at J to 11 bases, leaving 12 bases not matched to a gene. The DNA of the CDR3 is TGTGCCAGCAGCCCCCCGGGGGGACTAGCGGGGAGTAAGCAGTTCTTC. This codes for CASSPPGGLAGSKQFF.

The rearrangement uses TRBV11-1 and TRBJ2-7, with 7 nucleotides matching TRBD1. Trimming removed 4 bases from V and 2 bases from J; junction bases left unmatched: 5. This CDR3 has 14 amino acids. Germline-derived CDR1 and CDR2 are SGHAT and FQDESV (reference sequence). The CDR3 coding sequence is TGTGCCAGCAGCTCTGGACAGGTCCCCTACGAGCAGTACGTC. As protein: CASSSGQVPYEQYV.

V is TRBV7-9 and J is TRBJ1-2; 7 nucleotides agree with TRBD1. CDR1 is SEHNR, CDR2 FQNEAQ, per germline (reference sequence). This CDR3 region has 15 residues. V gave up 5 bases and J gave up 4 bases; unmatched junction bases: 10. The CDR3 sequence is CASSISTGVSYGYTF. CDR3 DNA sequence: TGTGCCAGCAGCATATCAACAGGGGTTTCCTATGGCTACACCTTC.

CDR3 sequence: CASSLGSTTTEAFF. Here the CDR3 DNA reads TGCGCCAGCAGCTTGGGTAGTACAACCACTGAAGCTTTCTTT. The chain links TRBV5-1 to TRBJ1-1; the D is unclear. V lost 0 bases, J lost 4 bases, and 10 bases lay in between. Germline V CDR1 and CDR2: SGHRS, YFSETQ. The length of the CDR3 is 14 residues.

This clonotype was detected a few times. This chain uses TRBV4-1 with TRBJ1-6; no reliable D call. The CDR3 extends over 15 amino acids. Germline values: CDR1 MGHRA, CDR2 YSYEKL. The V and J ends lost 8 bases and 9 bases respectively, with 20 bases between them. CDR3 sequence: CASAQVSKGISPLHF. In DNA, the CDR3 is TGCGCCAGCGCTCAAGTTTCGAAAGGGATTTCACCCCTCCACTTT.

This clonotype was seen more than once but under ten times. This chain links TRBV5-8 with TRBJ2-3, with 7 nucleotides matching TRBD1. CDR3 size: 13 residues. Germline values: CDR1 SGHTS, CDR2 YDEGEE. The V and J ends lost 3 bases and 3 bases, in that order; junction bases with no gene match: 1. CDR3 in amino acids: CASSWGQTDTQYF. Written as DNA, the CDR3 is TGTGCCAGCAGCTGGGGACAGACAGATACGCAGTATTTT.

This chain connects TRBV14 to TRBJ2-2; 10 bases align to TRBD2. V dropped 4 bases and J dropped 2; count of bases not matched to a gene: 13. Looked up from germline, CDR1 is SGHDN and CDR2 is FVKESK. CDR3 length equals 19 residues. The CDR3 is CASSRQTPASGGNTGELFF. Here the CDR3 DNA reads TGTGCCAGCAGCCGACAGACACCGGCTAGCGGGGGTAACACCGGGGAGCTGTTTTTT.

This clonotype was picked up many times. This sequence joins TRBV2 and TRBJ2-1, with a possible D match to TRBD2 (7 bases). Trimming took off 4 bases at V and 8 bases at J, with 15 bases between the two ends. This CDR3 region has 14 residues. CDR1 SNHLY and CDR2 FYNNEI come from the germline V gene. CDR3 sequence reads: CASSAYGGGDEQFF. The CDR3 DNA follows: TGTGCCAGCAGTGCATACGGCGGGGGCGATGAGCAGTTCTTC.

The V gene is TRBV6-6, the J gene TRBJ2-5, with 9 positions matching TRBD2. Looked up from germline, CDR1 is MNHNY and CDR2 is SVGAGI (reference sequence). V lost 4 bases and J lost 1; bases outside the gene matches: 4. The CDR3 sequence is 15 residues long. The CDR3 loop reads CASSSGTSIQETQYF. The CDR3 bases are TGTGCCAGCAGTTCCGGGACTAGCATCCAAGAGACCCAGTACTTC.

This clonotype was recorded a few times. V gene TRBV24-1 combines with J gene TRBJ2-2; D might be TRBD1 (5 bases). CDR3 length equals 13 residues. The ends were cut back, 3 bases at V and 6 bases at J, with 7 bases in the middle. CDR1 and CDR2 (germline): KGHDR, SFDVKD. CDR3: CATSDSRAGELFF. The CDR3 region has the DNA TGTGCCACCAGTGATAGCAGGGCCGGGGAGCTGTTTTTT.

The rearrangement uses TRBV6-2 or TRBV6-3 and TRBJ1-1; 10 nucleotides line up with TRBD1. Germline V gene sequence: CDR1 MNHEY, CDR2 SVGEGT. After removal of 1 base from V and 1 base from J, the junction contained 6 bases not matched to a gene. The length of the CDR3 is 17 residues. This CDR3 is CASSYWDRGNGNTEAFF. The CDR3 bases are TGTGCCAGCAGTTACTGGGACAGGGGAAACGGGAACACTGAAGCTTTCTTT.

CDR3 sequence (DNA): TGTGCCAGCAGCTCCCAGGGGGCGGGGTCCGAGCAGTACTTC. Residues: CASSSQGAGSEQYF. This chain connects TRBV7-8 to TRBJ2-7, with TRBD1 identical over 8 bases. Germline V lookup: CDR1 SGHVS, CDR2 FQNEAQ. The CDR3 covers 14 residues. V shed 4 bases, J shed 6 bases, and the junction held 8 bases outside the gene matches.

The chain is built from TRBV4-1 and TRBJ1-4; tentative D call: TRBD1 (6 bases). The CDR3 has 12 amino acids. Looked up from germline, CDR1 is MGHRA and CDR2 is YSYEKL. Trimming pared 3 bases from V and 11 bases from J, leaving 10 bases between. The CDR3 DNA reads as TGCGCCAGCAGCCATAACAGGGATAAACTGTTTTTT. This encodes CASSHNRDKLFF.

This clonotype was seen only a few times. The chain combines TRBV7-2 with TRBJ2-7; unclear D gene. This CDR3 contains 15 residues. Germline CDR1 SGHTA, CDR2 FQGNSA. Trimming removed 0 bases from V and 2 bases from J, with 11 bases in between. The CDR3 loop is CASSLAPFRTYEQYF. CDR3 nucleotides: TGTGCCAGCAGCTTAGCGCCGTTTAGGACCTACGAGCAGTACTTC.

This chain uses TRBV12-3 or TRBV12-4 with TRBJ1-3; weak D call: TRBD1 (5 bases). Trimming removed 3 bases at V and 5 bases at J, with 11 bases between. This CDR3 has 14 amino acids. CDR3 sequence: CASSFRQSRNTIYF. In DNA form, the CDR3 reads TGTGCCAGCAGTTTTAGACAGTCTAGAAACACCATATATTTT.